This T cell receptor (beta chain) derives from a study of Ad26.COV2.S vaccination and SARS-CoV-2 variants. As for the study in general: In the study, Ad26.COV2.S was injected intramuscularly once, or twice 56 days apart.

CDR3 length equals 14 residues. Trimming removed 2 bases from V and 9 bases from J, with 11 bases in between. Germline values: CDR1 SGHAT, CDR2 FQNNGV. Treatment described: approximately 18 received Ad26.COV2.S at low or high dose, single or two shots; roughly five received placebo; per-sample allocation not given. Day 63 after the first injection of vaccine or placebo was the sampling time. Immunization relied on an Ad26 vector, which expressed Wuhan-strain SARS-CoV-2 spike. Produced via immunoSEQ multiplex PCR; TCRdb's table is partial and in-frame only. In the table there are around 270,000 clones, around 90% of which are singletons.

Sample: peripheral blood, taken in a trial of Ad26.COV2.S vaccine versus placebo. V gene TRBV11-2 combines with J gene TRBJ1-6; D gene unclear. This clonotype was obtained from a person aged 18-65 years who received the Ad26.COV2.S COVID-19 vaccine or a placebo. This CDR3 is CASSLPQTGSPLHF. The CDR3 DNA reads as TGTGCCAGCAGCTTACCACAAACGGGTTCACCCCTCCACTTT.